This record covers a single T cell receptor (beta chain). The data derive from a study of blood T cell repertoires in COVID-19. Profiling relied on immunoSEQ multiplex PCR, and the TCRdb table lists in-frame clones only, not all of them. The sample holds about 59,000 clones; roughly 87% are singletons and the top ten take 5.1%. This CDR3 comprises 14 residues. CDR1 is SNHLY, CDR2 FYNNEI, per germline. The V segment lost 5 bases and the J segment 4 bases; nucleotides outside the gene matches: 7. The TCR was taken from an elderly man in a cohort sampled during active COVID-19. This chain links TRBV2 with TRBJ2-7; 8 nucleotides align to TRBD2. Sequenced input: peripheral blood. CDR3 protein: CASSRPGGRYEQYF. The CDR3 region has the DNA TGTGCCAGCAGTCGACCGGGAGGGAGGTACGAGCAGTACTTC.